What follows are 7 T cell receptor beta chains derived from one specimen sequenced in a study of T cells after yellow fever vaccination. MiXCR, run by TCRdb on the 5' RACE reads, gives a single entry per CDR3 protein. This sample carries 170,000 or so distinct CDR3 sequences, about 6% of them seen once, and the ten largest clones take less than 3.5%. The specimen was CD4+ T cells sorted from PBMCs, collected on the day of the first yellow fever vaccination. The receptors were sampled from a man aged 18 to 30 who received the YFV17D yellow fever vaccine.

The chain employs TRBV11-2 and TRBJ1-2; 9 nucleotides align to TRBD1. CDR1 and CDR2 (germline): SGHAT, FQNNGV. The CDR3 consists of 15 residues. Trimming at V came to 4 bases and at J to 6 bases, leaving 9 bases not matched to a gene. CDR3 amino acids: CASSSPPWTGDGYTF. Here the CDR3 DNA reads TGTGCCAGCAGCTCCCCTCCCTGGACAGGGGATGGCTACACCTTC.

This clonotype was counted ten times or more. This rearrangement joins TRBV9 to TRBJ2-7, with D unclear. The CDR3 sequence is 12 residues long. Germline CDR1 SGDLS, CDR2 YYNGEE. V lost 7 bases, J lost 5 bases, and 13 bases lay in between. CDR3 coding DNA: TGTGCCAGCTTTGATTACAAAGACGAGCAGTACTTC. Amino acids: CASFDYKDEQYF.

The genes are TRBV29-1 and TRBJ1-4; D uncertain. CDR1 and CDR2 from the germline V gene are SQVTM and ANQGSEA. V lost 5 bases to trimming and J lost 11 bases, with 6 bases between them. CDR3 length equals 9 residues. CDR3 amino acids: CSVLWKLFF. DNA of the CDR3: TGCAGCGTTTTGTGGAAACTGTTTTTT.

The table lists this clonotype with a few counts. V gene TRBV20-1 combines with J gene TRBJ1-4, with D maybe TRBD1 (6 bases). Trimming stripped 6 bases from V and 5 bases from J, with 16 bases between. Germline CDR1 and CDR2: DFQATT and SNEGSKA (reference sequence). CDR3 length equals 14 residues. Here the CDR3 DNA reads TGCAGTGCCTCGGTCGGGACAAGGAATGAAAAACTGTTTTTT. Protein product: CSASVGTRNEKLFF.

There are many counts of this clonotype. The rearrangement joins TRBV2 to TRBJ1-2; unclear D gene. This CDR3 spans 13 amino acids. CDR1 SNHLY and CDR2 FYNNEI come from the germline V gene. V shed 4 bases and J shed 6 bases, with 12 bases lying between them. In DNA, the CDR3 is TGTGCCAGCAGTGGGGTGGATGGTGATGGCTACACCTTC. Protein product: CASSGVDGDGYTF.

This clonotype was recorded at least ten times. The chain employs TRBV5-1 and TRBJ2-7; D possibly matches TRBD1 or TRBD2 (5 bases each). Germline CDR1 reads SGHRS; CDR2 reads YFSETQ. This CDR3 comprises 14 residues. V was trimmed by 4 bases and J by 0 bases, leaving 11 bases between them. The CDR3 coding sequence is TGCGCCAGCAGCCCGGGACCGTCCTCCTACGAGCAGTACGTC. This encodes CASSPGPSSYEQYV.

This clonotype was counted between two and nine times. The chain couples TRBV5-1 to TRBJ2-3; D may match TRBD1 or TRBD2 (5 bases each). V shed 4 bases and J shed 4 bases, with 10 bases lying between them. The CDR3 is 13 residues long. From germline, CDR1 is SGHRS and CDR2 YFSETQ. The CDR3 here is CASSLVGADTQYF. The CDR3 nucleotides are TGCGCCAGCAGCCTCGTGGGGGCAGATACGCAGTATTTT.